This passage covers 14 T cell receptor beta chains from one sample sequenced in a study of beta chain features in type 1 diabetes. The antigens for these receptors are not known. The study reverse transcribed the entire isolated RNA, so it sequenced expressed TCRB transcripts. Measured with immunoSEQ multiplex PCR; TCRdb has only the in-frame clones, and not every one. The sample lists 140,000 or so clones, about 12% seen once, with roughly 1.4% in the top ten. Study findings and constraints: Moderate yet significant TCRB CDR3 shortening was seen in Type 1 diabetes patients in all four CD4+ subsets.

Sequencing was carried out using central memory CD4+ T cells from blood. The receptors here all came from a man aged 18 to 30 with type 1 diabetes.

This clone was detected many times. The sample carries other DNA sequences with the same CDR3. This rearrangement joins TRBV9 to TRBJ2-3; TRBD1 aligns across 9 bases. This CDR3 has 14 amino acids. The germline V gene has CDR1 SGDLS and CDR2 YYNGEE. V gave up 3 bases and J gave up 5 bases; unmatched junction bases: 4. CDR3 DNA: TGTGCCAGCAGCGGGACAGGGGCTAGAGATACGCAGTATTTT. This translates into CASSGTGARDTQYF.

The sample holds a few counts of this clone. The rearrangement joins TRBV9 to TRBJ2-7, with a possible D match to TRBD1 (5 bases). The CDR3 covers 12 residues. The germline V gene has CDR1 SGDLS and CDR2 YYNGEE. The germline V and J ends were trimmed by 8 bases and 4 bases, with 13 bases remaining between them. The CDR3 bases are TGTGCCAGGGGGCAGGACGGTTACGAGCAGTACTTC. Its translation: CARGQDGYEQYF.

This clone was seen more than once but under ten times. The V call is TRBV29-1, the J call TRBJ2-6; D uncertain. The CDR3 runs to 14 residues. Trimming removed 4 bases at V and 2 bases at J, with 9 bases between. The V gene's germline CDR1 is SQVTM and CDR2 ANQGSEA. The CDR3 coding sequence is TGCAGCGTTGGGGATTCGACTGGGGCCAACGTCCTGACTTTC. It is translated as CSVGDSTGANVLTF.

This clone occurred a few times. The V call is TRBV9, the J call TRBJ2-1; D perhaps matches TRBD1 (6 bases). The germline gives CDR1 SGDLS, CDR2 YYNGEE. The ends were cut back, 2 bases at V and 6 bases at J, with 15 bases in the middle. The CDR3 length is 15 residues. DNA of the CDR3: TGTGCCAGCAGCGTTCGGGACACGGGTTCCAATGAGCAGTTCTTC. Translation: CASSVRDTGSNEQFF.

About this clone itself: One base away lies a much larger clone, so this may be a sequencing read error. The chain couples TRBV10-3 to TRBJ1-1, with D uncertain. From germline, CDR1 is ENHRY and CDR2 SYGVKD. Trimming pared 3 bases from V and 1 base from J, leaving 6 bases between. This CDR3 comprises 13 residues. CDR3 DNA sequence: TGTGCCATCAGTGACGGCTGGAACACTGAAGCTTTCTTT. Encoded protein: CAISDGWNTEAFF.

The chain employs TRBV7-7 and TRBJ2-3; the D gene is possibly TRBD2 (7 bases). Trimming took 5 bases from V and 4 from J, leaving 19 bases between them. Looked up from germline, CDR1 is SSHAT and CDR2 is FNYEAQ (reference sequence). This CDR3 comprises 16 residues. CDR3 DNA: TGTGCCAGCAGCCGTTTTTCGGGGGGCCAGGCAGATACGCAGTATTTT. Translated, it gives CASSRFSGGQADTQYF.

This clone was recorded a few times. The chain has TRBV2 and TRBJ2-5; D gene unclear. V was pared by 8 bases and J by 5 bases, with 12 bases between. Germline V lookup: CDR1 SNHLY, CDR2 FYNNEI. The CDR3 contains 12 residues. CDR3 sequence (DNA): TGTGCCAGCTGCCAAAGGGCCGAGACCCAGTACTTC. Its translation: CASCQRAETQYF. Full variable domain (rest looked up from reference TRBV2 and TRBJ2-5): EPEVTQTPSHQVTQMGQEVILRCVPISNHLYFYWYRQILGQKVEFLVSFYNNEISEKSEIFDDQFSVERPDGSNFTLKIRSTKLEDSAMYFCASCQRAETQYFGPGTRLLVL.

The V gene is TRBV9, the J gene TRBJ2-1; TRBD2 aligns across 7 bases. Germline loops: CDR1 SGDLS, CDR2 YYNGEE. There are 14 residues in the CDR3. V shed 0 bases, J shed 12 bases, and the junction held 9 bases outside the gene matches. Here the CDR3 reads CASSVATSAVVQFF. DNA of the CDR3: TGTGCCAGCAGCGTAGCAACTAGCGCGGTAGTGCAGTTCTTC.

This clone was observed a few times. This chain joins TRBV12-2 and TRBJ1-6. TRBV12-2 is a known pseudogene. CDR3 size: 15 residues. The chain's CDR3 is CASRFGGKGRSPLHF. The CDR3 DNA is TGTGCAAGTCGCTTCGGAGGAAAGGGGCGGTCACCCCTCCACTTT.

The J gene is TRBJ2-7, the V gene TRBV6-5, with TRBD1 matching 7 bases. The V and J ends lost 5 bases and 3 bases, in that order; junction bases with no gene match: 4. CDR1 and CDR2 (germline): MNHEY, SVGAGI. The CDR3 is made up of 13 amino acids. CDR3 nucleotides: TGTGCCAGCAGTAAGGGACAGTTCTACGAGCAGTACTTC. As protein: CASSKGQFYEQYF.

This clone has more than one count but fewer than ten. The CDR3 reads CAWMLFDRRAGELFF. The CDR3 DNA sequence: TGTGCCTGGATGCTATTCGATCGAAGGGCCGGGGAGCTGTTTTTT. The chain links TRBV30 to TRBJ2-2; no definite D call. The CDR3 spans 15 residues. Germline assignment: CDR1 GTSNPN and CDR2 SVGIG (reference sequence). V was pared by 4 bases and J by 6 bases, with 18 bases between.

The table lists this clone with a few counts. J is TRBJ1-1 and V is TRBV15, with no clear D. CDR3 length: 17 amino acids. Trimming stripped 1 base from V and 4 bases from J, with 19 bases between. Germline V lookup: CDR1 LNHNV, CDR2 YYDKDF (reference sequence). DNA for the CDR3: TGTGCCACCAGCAGAGCCCCGACCCTCCGGGAGGCCACTGAAGCTTTCTTT. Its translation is CATSRAPTLREATEAFF.

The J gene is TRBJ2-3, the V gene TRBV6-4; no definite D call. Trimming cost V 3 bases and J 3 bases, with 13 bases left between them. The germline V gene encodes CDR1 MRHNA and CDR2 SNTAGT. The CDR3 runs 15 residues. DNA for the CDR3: TGTGCCAGCAGTGAGAAAGGGTTTCCGACAGATACGCAGTATTTT. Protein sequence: CASSEKGFPTDTQYF.

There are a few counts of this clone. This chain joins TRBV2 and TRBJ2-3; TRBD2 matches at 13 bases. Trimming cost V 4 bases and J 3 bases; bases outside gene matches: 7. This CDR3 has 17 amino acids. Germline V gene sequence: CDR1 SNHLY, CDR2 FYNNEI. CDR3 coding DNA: TGTGCCAGCAGTGGCCTAACGGGACTAGCGGGGACAGATACGCAGTATTTT. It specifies CASSGLTGLAGTDTQYF.